A single sample is the source of the 27 T cell receptor beta chains below, sequenced in a study of cytomegalovirus exposure and HLA in healthy donors. The PCR was carried out with 60 Vbeta primers and 13 Jbeta primers. The data were produced by immunoSEQ multiplex PCR, yet TCRdb's version contains in-frame clones alone and is incomplete. The table shows over 70,000 clones, with 80% occurring only once. Sequenced: PBMCs. Receptors were obtained from a woman between 50 and 59 years old in good health and CMV-seropositive.

This clone has more than one count but fewer than ten. This chain links TRBV4-2 with TRBJ1-6; 7 bases map to TRBD1. V shed 0 bases and J 10 bases; nucleotides not matched to a gene: 9. CDR1 and CDR2 (germline): LGHNA, YNFKEQ. CDR3 length equals 16 residues. CDR3 protein: CASSQEKGTAGSPLHF. For the CDR3, the DNA is TGTGCCAGCAGCCAAGAAAAGGGGACAGCAGGATCACCCCTCCACTTT.

J is TRBJ1-2 and V is TRBV5-1, with D possibly TRBD1 on 6 matching bases. V shed 0 bases and J shed 8 bases, with 17 bases lying between them. CDR1 is SGHRS, CDR2 YFSETQ, per germline. The CDR3 runs 15 residues. The CDR3 nucleotides read TGCGCCAGCAGCTTGGCGCTGACAGGCCCGTCAGGCTACACCTTC. It codes for CASSLALTGPSGYTF.

The table lists this clone with a count of one. The chain recombines TRBV7-3 with TRBJ1-1; 7 bases match TRBD1. The length of the CDR3 is 15 residues. The V gene's germline CDR1 is SGHTA and CDR2 FQGTGA. V lost 4 bases to trimming and J lost 5 bases; unmatched junction nucleotides: 10. CDR3 bases: TGTGCCAGCAGCTCCGGGACAGTTCGAAAGACTGAAGCTTTCTTT. Its translation is CASSSGTVRKTEAFF. The full variable domain, in which reference TRBV7-3 and TRBJ1-1 provide the parts outside the CDR3, is GAGVSQTPSNKVTEKGKYVELRCDPISGHTALYWYRQSLGQGPEFLIYFQGTGAADDSGLPNDRFFAVRPEGSVSTLKIQRTERGDSAVYLCASSSGTVRKTEAFFGQGTRLTVV.

This chain links TRBV7-7 with TRBJ2-7, with D tentatively TRBD2 (5 bases). Germline V gene sequence: CDR1 SSHAT, CDR2 FNYEAQ (reference sequence). The CDR3 extends over 11 amino acids. Written as DNA, the CDR3 is TGTGCTAGCAACGATGAGGGCGAGCAGTACGTC. It is translated as CASNDEGEQYV.

This sequence joins TRBV28 and TRBJ1-5, with no clear D. The germline CDR1 and CDR2 sequences are MDHEN and SYDVKM. This CDR3 region has 14 residues. Trimming stripped 3 bases from V and 5 bases from J, with 11 bases between. The CDR3 coding sequence is TGTGCCAGCAGTTTTTCCTATTCGTATCAGCCCCAGCATTTT. It specifies CASSFSYSYQPQHF.

V gene TRBV11-3 combines with J gene TRBJ1-1; TRBD1 is a possible D gene (6 bases). Germline CDR1 reads SGHNT; CDR2 reads YENEEA. This CDR3 comprises 16 residues. V was clipped by 4 bases and J by 4 bases, with 19 bases between them. For the CDR3, the DNA is TGTGCCAGCAGCTCCGATGGCGGGGGCCTGTTCACTGAAGCTTTCTTT. Encoded protein: CASSSDGGGLFTEAFF.

As concerns this clone: Other DNA sequences in the sample encode the same CDR3. The chain links TRBV5-5 to TRBJ1-1, with D possibly matching TRBD1 (5 bases). With 2 bases removed from V and 0 bases from J, the gap between germline ends came to 5 bases. Germline V gene lookup returns CDR1 SGHKS and CDR2 YYEKEE (reference sequence). This CDR3 region has 13 residues. CDR3 DNA sequence: TGTGCCAGCAGCTTAGGGGTGAACACTGAAGCTTTCTTT. As protein: CASSLGVNTEAFF.

This chain's CDR3 is CASSATGGDNSPLHF. The CDR3 DNA reads as TGTGCCAGCAGCGCTACAGGGGGCGATAATTCACCCCTCCACTTT. The J gene is TRBJ1-6, the V gene TRBV9; 9 bases agree with TRBD1. The CDR3 is 15 amino acids. The J segment lost 5 bases and the V segment lost 3 bases, leaving 3 bases of the junction unmatched. The V gene's germline CDR1 is SGDLS and CDR2 YYNGEE. The complete variable domain, with remaining parts taken from reference TRBV9 and TRBJ1-6, reads DSGVTQTPKHLITATGQRVTLRCSPRSGDLSVYWYQQSLDQGLQFLIQYYNGEERAKGNILERFSAQQFPDLHSELNLSSLELGDSALYFCASSATGGDNSPLHFGNGTRLTVT.

The chain recombines TRBV2 with TRBJ2-7, with D tentatively TRBD1 (6 bases). Germline values: CDR1 SNHLY, CDR2 FYNNEI. The CDR3 covers 14 residues. Trimming removed 6 bases from V and 5 bases from J, with 17 bases in between. CDR3 nucleotides: TGTGCCAGCAGAAAGGACAGAACAGTTAACGAGCAGTACTTC. It is translated as CASRKDRTVNEQYF. Combining the CDR3 with reference TRBV2 and TRBJ2-7 gives the whole variable domain EPEVTQTPSHQVTQMGQEVILRCVPISNHLYFYWYRQILGQKVEFLVSFYNNEISEKSEIFDDQFSVERPDGSNFTLKIRSTKLEDSAMYFCASRKDRTVNEQYFGPGTRLTVT.

The chain couples TRBV10-2 to TRBJ2-1, with TRBD2 matching 10 bases. Germline loops: CDR1 WSHSY, CDR2 SAAADI. The CDR3 extends over 15 amino acids. Trimming cost V 9 bases and J 3 bases; bases outside gene matches: 8. In DNA form, the CDR3 reads TGCGCCAGTGGGACTAGCGTTTCTTTCTACAATGAGCAGTTCTTC. Protein: CASGTSVSFYNEQFF.

This clone was counted once. The CDR3 region has the DNA TGTGCCAGCAGCTTAGTGACACTGAACACCGGGGAGCTGTTTTTT. Its translation: CASSLVTLNTGELFF. The chain has TRBV11-3 and TRBJ2-2; no definite D call. V dropped 1 base and J dropped 1 base, with 7 bases sitting between them. Germline V gives CDR1 SGHNT, CDR2 YENEEA. This CDR3 has 15 residues.

This chain connects TRBV6-4 to TRBJ2-7, with D maybe TRBD1 (5 bases). The CDR3 length is 14 residues. The germline V gene encodes CDR1 MRHNA and CDR2 SNTAGT. The ends were cut back, 2 bases at V and 6 bases at J, with 14 bases in the middle. CDR3 DNA: TGTGCCAGCAGTGACGAGGCAGGGTCGGGCGAGCAGTACTTC. Residues: CASSDEAGSGEQYF.

V and J are TRBV19 and TRBJ2-2; no firm D call. This CDR3 has 12 residues. Germline CDR1 reads LNHDA; CDR2 reads SQIVND (reference sequence). The germline V and J ends were trimmed by 3 bases and 5 bases, with 4 bases remaining between them. CDR3 sequence reads: CASSIGTGELFF. The CDR3 DNA follows: TGTGCCAGTAGTATCGGGACCGGGGAGCTGTTTTTT.

V usage is TRBV18 and J usage is TRBJ1-1, with a weak D call TRBD1 (5 bases). V was cut by 6 bases and J by 0 bases, with 14 bases left in between. The CDR3 totals 15 residues. Per germline, CDR1 KGHSH and CDR2 LQKENI. In DNA, the CDR3 is TGTGCCAGCTCGCCGGTTGGACAAGTGAACACTGAAGCTTTCTTT. Translated: CASSPVGQVNTEAFF.

This clone appeared a single time. This rearrangement joins TRBV18 to TRBJ2-5; TRBD2 might be the D (6 bases). The CDR3 spans 12 residues. Per germline, CDR1 KGHSH and CDR2 LQKENI. Trimming took 5 bases from V and 3 from J, leaving 7 bases between them. This CDR3 is CASSGGKETQYF. The CDR3 coding sequence is TGTGCCAGCTCAGGGGGGAAAGAGACCCAGTACTTC.

The chain recombines TRBV9 with TRBJ1-3; D remains ambiguous. Germline CDR1 SGDLS, CDR2 YYNGEE. The CDR3 runs 14 residues. V was cut by 4 bases and J by 15 bases, with 23 bases left in between. The CDR3 sequence: CASSPGGGPEVRYF. CDR3 sequence (DNA): TGTGCCAGCAGCCCAGGAGGCGGTCCGGAGGTCCGATATTTT. Looking up the rest from reference TRBV9 and TRBJ1-3 gives the full variable domain: DSGVTQTPKHLITATGQRVTLRCSPRSGDLSVYWYQQSLDQGLQFLIQYYNGEERAKGNILERFSAQQFPDLHSELNLSSLELGDSALYFCASSPGGGPEVRYFGEGSWLTVV.

The chain uses TRBV18 and TRBJ2-7; tentatively, D is TRBD2 (5 bases). Trimming stripped 4 bases from V and 2 bases from J, with 12 bases between. Per the germline V gene, CDR1 is KGHSH and CDR2 is LQKENI. The CDR3 totals 14 residues. The CDR3 DNA is TGTGCCAGCTCACGAACTAGTAGCCCCTACGAGCAGTACGTC. This codes for CASSRTSSPYEQYV.

There are a few counts of this clone. The rearrangement joins TRBV30 to TRBJ2-1, with 9 bases aligning to TRBD1. The CDR3 sequence is 16 residues long. CDR1 and CDR2 (germline): GTSNPN, SVGIG (reference sequence). With V trimmed by 1 base and J by 4 bases, 8 bases remained unmatched. The CDR3: CAWSARPGQGYNEQFF. The CDR3 region has the DNA TGTGCCTGGAGTGCCAGACCGGGACAGGGTTACAATGAGCAGTTCTTC. Combining the CDR3 with reference TRBV30 and TRBJ2-1 gives the whole variable domain SQTIHQWPATLVQPVGSPLSLECTVEGTSNPNLYWYRQAAGRGLQLLFYSVGIGQISSEVPQNLSASRPQDRQFILSSKKLLLSDSGFYLCAWSARPGQGYNEQFFGPGTRLTVL.

The chain is built from TRBV19 and TRBJ1-1, with TRBD1 as a possible D gene (5 bases). Germline-derived CDR1 and CDR2 are LNHDA and SQIVND (reference sequence). The CDR3 has 14 residues. V shed 1 base and J shed 5 bases, with 11 bases lying between them. CDR3 in DNA: TGTGCCAGTAGTATAGGTTGGGGGGGGACTGAAGCTTTCTTT. It yields the protein CASSIGWGGTEAFF.

With respect to this clone: A junction end diverges from the germline sequence, so it may reflect a read error. This rearrangement joins TRBV7-9 to TRBJ1-2; 8 bases are a match to TRBD1. The germline V gene encodes CDR1 SEHNR and CDR2 FQNEAQ (reference sequence). The CDR3 has 14 residues. This CDR3 reads CSSIPGTGSYGYTF. The CDR3 DNA sequence: TGTTCCAGCATCCCTGGGACAGGTTCCTATGGCTACACCTTC.

This clone was counted between two and nine times. The genes are TRBV29-1 and TRBJ1-5; a possible D gene is TRBD1 (5 bases). This CDR3 has 13 amino acids. Germline V gene sequence: CDR1 SQVTM, CDR2 ANQGSEA. V was trimmed by 4 bases and J by 6 bases, leaving 13 bases between them. CDR3 in amino acids: CSVVGREGQPQHF. The CDR3 DNA is TGCAGCGTTGTGGGCAGGGAGGGTCAGCCCCAGCATTTT.

The rearrangement uses TRBV6-5 and TRBJ2-7; weak D call: TRBD2 (6 bases). Per germline, CDR1 MNHEY and CDR2 SVGAGI. Deletions cut 9 bases from V and 0 bases from J, with 12 bases between. This CDR3 is 13 amino acids long. CDR3 sequence reads: CARGLLSSYEQYV. The DNA of the CDR3 is TGTGCCAGGGGACTTTTGAGCTCCTACGAGCAGTACGTC.

This clone occurred a few times. The V gene is TRBV6-5, the J gene TRBJ2-2; weak D call: TRBD1 (7 bases). Germline CDR1 reads MNHEY; CDR2 reads SVGAGI. V was trimmed by 9 bases and J by 5 bases, leaving 16 bases between them. The length of the CDR3 is 14 residues. The CDR3 sequence: CASKGAGWTGELFF. DNA for the CDR3: TGTGCCAGTAAGGGGGCGGGGTGGACCGGGGAGCTGTTTTTT.

The V call is TRBV12-5, the J call TRBJ2-3, with 8 nucleotides matching TRBD1. Looked up from germline, CDR1 is LGHNT and CDR2 is FRNRAP. V lost 1 base to trimming and J lost 4 bases; unmatched junction nucleotides: 1. The length of the CDR3 is 14 residues. CDR3 in DNA: TGTGCTAGTGGTTTGGCAGGGGGCGCAGATACGCAGTATTTT. This codes for CASGLAGGADTQYF. Looking up the rest from reference TRBV12-5 and TRBJ2-3 gives the full variable domain: DARVTQTPRHKVTEMGQEVTMRCQPILGHNTVFWYRQTMMQGLELLAYFRNRAPLDDSGMPKDRFSAEMPDATLATLKIQPSEPRDSAVYFCASGLAGGADTQYFGPGTRLTVL.

The chain joins TRBV11-2 to TRBJ2-7; maybe TRBD2 (5 bases). Germline CDR1 SGHAT, CDR2 FQNNGV. This CDR3 is 15 amino acids long. V dropped 1 base and J dropped 7 bases, with 17 bases sitting between them. The CDR3 reads CASSLGLFRSPEQYV. The CDR3 nucleotides read TGTGCCAGCAGCTTAGGACTATTCCGTTCTCCTGAGCAGTACGTC.

The chain couples TRBV10-2 to TRBJ2-5; maybe TRBD2 (6 bases). Trimming shortened V by 4 bases and J by 6 bases, and 12 bases separated the two germline ends. CDR3 length equals 13 residues. Germline V gene lookup returns CDR1 WSHSY and CDR2 SAAADI. This chain's CDR3 is CASSVEGGKTQYF. Written as DNA, the CDR3 is TGCGCCAGCAGTGTTGAGGGAGGCAAGACCCAGTACTTC.

The chain is built from TRBV5-1 and TRBJ1-2; 8 bases line up with TRBD1. CDR3 size: 13 residues. With V trimmed by 5 bases and J by 5 bases, 5 bases remained unmatched. CDR1 is SGHRS and CDR2 is YFSETQ in the germline V gene. DNA for the CDR3: TGCGCCAGCAGGGACGGACAGGGTTATGGCTACACCTTC. Protein sequence: CASRDGQGYGYTF.